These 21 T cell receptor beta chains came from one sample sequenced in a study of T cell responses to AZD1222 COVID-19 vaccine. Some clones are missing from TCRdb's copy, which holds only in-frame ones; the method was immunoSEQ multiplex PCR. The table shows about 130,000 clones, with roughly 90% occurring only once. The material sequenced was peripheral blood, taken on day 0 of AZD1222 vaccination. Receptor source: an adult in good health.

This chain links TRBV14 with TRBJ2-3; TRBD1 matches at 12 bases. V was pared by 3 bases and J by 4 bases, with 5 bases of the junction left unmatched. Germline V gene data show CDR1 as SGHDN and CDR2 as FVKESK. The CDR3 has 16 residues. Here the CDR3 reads CASSQGQGAMSDTQYF. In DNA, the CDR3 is TGTGCCAGCAGCCAGGGACAGGGGGCGATGTCAGATACGCAGTATTTT.

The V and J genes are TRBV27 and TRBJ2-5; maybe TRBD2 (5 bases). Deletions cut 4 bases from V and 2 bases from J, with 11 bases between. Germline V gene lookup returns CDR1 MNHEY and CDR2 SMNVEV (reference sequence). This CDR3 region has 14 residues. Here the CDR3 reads CASSSWTGQETQYF. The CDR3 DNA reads TGTGCCAGCAGTTCCTGGACGGGACAAGAGACCCAGTACTTC.

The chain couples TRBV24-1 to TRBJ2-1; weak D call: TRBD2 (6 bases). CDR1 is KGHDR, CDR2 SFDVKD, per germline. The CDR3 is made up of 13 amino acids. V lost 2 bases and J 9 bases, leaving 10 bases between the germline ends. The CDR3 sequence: CATSDYGRIEQFF. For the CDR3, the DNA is TGTGCCACCAGTGATTACGGGAGAATTGAGCAGTTCTTC.

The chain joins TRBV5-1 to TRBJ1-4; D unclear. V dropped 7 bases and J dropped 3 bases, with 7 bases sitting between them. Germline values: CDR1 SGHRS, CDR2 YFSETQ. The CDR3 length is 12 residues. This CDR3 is CASRAANEKLFF. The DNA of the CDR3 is TGCGCCAGCCGGGCGGCTAATGAAAAACTGTTTTTT.

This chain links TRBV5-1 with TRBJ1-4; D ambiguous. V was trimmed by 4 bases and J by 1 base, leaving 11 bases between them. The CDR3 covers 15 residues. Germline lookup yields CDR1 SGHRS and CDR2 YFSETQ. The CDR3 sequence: CASSPNRGTNEKLFF. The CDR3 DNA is TGCGCCAGCAGCCCCAATCGAGGAACTAATGAAAAACTGTTTTTT.

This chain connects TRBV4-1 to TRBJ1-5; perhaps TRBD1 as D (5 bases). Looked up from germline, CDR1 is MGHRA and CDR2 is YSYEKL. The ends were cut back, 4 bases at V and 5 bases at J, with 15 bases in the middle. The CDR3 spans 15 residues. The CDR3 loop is CASSPTRQSHQPQHF. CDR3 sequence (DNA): TGCGCCAGCAGCCCAACGAGACAGAGCCATCAGCCCCAGCATTTT.

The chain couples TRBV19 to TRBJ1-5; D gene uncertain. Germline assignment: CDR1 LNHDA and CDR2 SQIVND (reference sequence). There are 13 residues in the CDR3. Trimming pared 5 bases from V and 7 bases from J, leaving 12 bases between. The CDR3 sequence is CASSGGLGQPQHF. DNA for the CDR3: TGTGCCAGTAGTGGAGGGTTAGGCCAGCCCCAGCATTTT.

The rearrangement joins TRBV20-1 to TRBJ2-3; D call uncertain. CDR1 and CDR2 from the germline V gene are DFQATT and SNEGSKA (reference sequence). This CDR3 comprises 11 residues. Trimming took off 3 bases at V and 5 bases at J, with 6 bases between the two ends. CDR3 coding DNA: TGCAGTGCTAGTCCCGGAGATACGCAGTATTTT. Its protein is CSASPGDTQYF.

CDR3 residues: CASTLGGQQETQYF. CDR3 nucleotide sequence: TGTGCCAGCACCCTGGGGGGACAGCAAGAGACCCAGTACTTC. The V call is TRBV28, the J call TRBJ2-5; tentatively, D is TRBD1 (7 bases). Per germline, CDR1 MDHEN and CDR2 SYDVKM. The CDR3 is made up of 14 amino acids. V was pared by 7 bases and J by 2 bases, with 14 bases between. Variable domain in full (rest from reference TRBV28 and TRBJ2-5): DVKVTQSSRYLVKRTGEKVFLECVQDMDHENMFWYRQDPGLGLRLIYFSYDVKMKEKGDIPEGYSVSREKKERFSLILESASTNQTSMYLCASTLGGQQETQYFGPGTRLLVL.

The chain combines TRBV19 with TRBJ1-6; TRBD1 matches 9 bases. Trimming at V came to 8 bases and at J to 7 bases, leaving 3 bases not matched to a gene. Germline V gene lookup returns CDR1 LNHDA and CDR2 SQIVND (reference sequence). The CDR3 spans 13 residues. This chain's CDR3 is CASSDRGNSPLHF. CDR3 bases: TGTGCCAGTTCTGACAGGGGGAATTCACCCCTCCACTTT.

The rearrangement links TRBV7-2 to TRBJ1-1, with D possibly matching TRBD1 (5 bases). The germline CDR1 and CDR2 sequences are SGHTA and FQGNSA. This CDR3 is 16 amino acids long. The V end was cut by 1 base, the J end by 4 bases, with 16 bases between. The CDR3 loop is CASSLVLPGKGTEAFF. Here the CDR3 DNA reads TGTGCCAGCAGCTTAGTCCTTCCAGGGAAGGGCACTGAAGCTTTCTTT.

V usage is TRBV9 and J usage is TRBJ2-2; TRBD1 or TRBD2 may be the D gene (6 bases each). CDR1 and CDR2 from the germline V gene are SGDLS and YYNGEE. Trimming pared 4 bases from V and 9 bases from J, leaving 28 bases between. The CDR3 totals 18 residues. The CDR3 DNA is TGTGCCAGCAGCTCACCGACAGGCCCGGGAGTTACGTCTTGGGAGCTGTTTTTT. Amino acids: CASSSPTGPGVTSWELFF.

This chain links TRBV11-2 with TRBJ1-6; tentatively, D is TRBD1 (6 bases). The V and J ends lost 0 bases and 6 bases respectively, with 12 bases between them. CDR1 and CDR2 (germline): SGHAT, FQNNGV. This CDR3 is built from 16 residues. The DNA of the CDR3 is TGTGCCAGCAGCTTAGATATGCAGGGGAGTAATTCACCCCTCCACTTT. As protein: CASSLDMQGSNSPLHF.

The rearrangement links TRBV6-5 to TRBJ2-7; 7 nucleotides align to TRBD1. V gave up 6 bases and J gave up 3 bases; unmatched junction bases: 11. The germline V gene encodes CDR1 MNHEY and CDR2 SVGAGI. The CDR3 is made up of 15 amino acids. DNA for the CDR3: TGTGCCAGCAGCTCCCCGGACAGGAAAGTCTACGAGCAGTACTTC. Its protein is CASSSPDRKVYEQYF.

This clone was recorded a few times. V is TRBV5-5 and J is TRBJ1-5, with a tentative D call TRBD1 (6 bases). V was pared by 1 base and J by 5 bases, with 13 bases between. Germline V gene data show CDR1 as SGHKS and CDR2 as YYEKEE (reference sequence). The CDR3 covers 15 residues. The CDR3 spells CASSLQGLRDQPQHF. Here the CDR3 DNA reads TGTGCCAGCAGCTTGCAGGGGCTTAGGGATCAGCCCCAGCATTTT. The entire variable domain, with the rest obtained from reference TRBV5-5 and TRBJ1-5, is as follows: DAGVTQSPTHLIKTRGQQVTLRCSPISGHKSVSWYQQVLGQGPQFIFQYYEKEERGRGNFPDRFSARQFPNYSSELNVNALLLGDSALYLCASSLQGLRDQPQHFGDGTRLSIL.

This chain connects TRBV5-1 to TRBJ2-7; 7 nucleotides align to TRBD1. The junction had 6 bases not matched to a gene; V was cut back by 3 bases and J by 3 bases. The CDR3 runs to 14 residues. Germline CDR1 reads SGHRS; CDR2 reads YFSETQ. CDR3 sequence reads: CASSSGQTHYEQYF. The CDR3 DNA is TGCGCCAGCAGCTCGGGACAGACTCACTACGAGCAGTACTTC.

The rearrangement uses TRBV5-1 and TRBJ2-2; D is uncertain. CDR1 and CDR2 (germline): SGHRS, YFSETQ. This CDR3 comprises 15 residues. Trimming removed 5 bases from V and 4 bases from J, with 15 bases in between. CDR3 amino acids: CASRLEISSTGELFF. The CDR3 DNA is TGCGCCAGCAGGCTGGAGATAAGCAGCACCGGGGAGCTGTTTTTT.

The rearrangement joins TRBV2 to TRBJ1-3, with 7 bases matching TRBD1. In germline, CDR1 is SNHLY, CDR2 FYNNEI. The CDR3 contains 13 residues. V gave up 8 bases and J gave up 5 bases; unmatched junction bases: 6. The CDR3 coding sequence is TGTGCCAGCCGCCGGGACAGTAGAAACACCATATATTTT. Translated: CASRRDSRNTIYF.

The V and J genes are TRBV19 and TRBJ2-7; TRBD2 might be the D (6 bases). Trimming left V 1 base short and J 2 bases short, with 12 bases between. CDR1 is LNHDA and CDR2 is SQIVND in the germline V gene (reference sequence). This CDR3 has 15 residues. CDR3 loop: CASSIVGEAAYEQYF. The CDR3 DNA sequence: TGTGCCAGTAGTATAGTTGGGGAGGCGGCCTACGAGCAGTACTTC.

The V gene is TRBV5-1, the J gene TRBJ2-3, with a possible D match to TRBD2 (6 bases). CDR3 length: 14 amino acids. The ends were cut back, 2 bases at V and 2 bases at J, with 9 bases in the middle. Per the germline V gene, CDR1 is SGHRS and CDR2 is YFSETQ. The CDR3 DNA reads TGCGCCAGCAGCTTCGGACTATACACAGATACGCAGTATTTT. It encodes CASSFGLYTDTQYF.

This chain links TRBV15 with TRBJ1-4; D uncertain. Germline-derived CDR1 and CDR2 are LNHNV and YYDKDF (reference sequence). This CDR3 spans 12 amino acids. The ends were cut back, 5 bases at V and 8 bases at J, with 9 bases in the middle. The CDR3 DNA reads TGTGCCACCAGCCTTAGGGAGGAAAAACTGTTTTTT. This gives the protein CATSLREEKLFF.